A single T cell receptor beta chain is shown here with its context. V was pared by 0 bases and J by 5 bases, with 9 bases between. Germline assignment: CDR1 SGHDT and CDR2 YYEEEE. The CDR3 runs 14 residues. Profiling relied on immunoSEQ multiplex PCR, and the TCRdb table lists in-frame clones only, not all of them. The sample lists about 250,000 clones, about 84% seen once, with roughly 5.2% in the top ten. The data stem from a study of blood T cell repertoires in COVID-19. The genes are TRBV5-6 and TRBJ1-5; D ambiguous. Sequencing used peripheral blood. This sequence was found in a woman older than 75 with COVID-19, enrolled during active disease. This CDR3 is CASSLGGKHQPQHF. The CDR3 DNA sequence: TGTGCCAGCAGCTTGGGAGGAAAGCATCAGCCCCAGCATTTT.